The 17 T cell receptor beta chains below all came from one sample that was sequenced in a study of CD8+ T cells in alopecia areata. Peripheral blood samples and lesional scalp punch biopsies were obtained from alopecia areata patients. Extracted from the samples, RNA was reverse transcribed into cDNA to serve as the sequencing template. Repertoires were generated with immunoSEQ multiplex PCR, while TCRdb's copy carries only in-frame clones and drops some. Found here are about 12,000 clones, roughly three fifths of them singletons; the top ten hold approximately 13%. The sample was skin. The receptors were gathered from a human donor with alopecia areata.

The chain uses TRBV7-2 and TRBJ2-2, with TRBD2 identical over 7 bases. Germline V gives CDR1 SGHTA, CDR2 FQGNSA. Unmatched junction bases numbered 5, after V lost 2 bases and J lost 5 bases. The CDR3 sequence is 15 residues long. The CDR3 nucleotides are TGTGCCAGCAGCTTACACGGGGGGATTACCGGGGAGCTGTTTTTT. It translates to CASSLHGGITGELFF.

Worth noting for this clone: This sample includes further DNA sequences coding for the same CDR3. V is TRBV7-9 and J is TRBJ2-1, with D tentatively TRBD1 (6 bases). V shed 8 bases and J shed 6 bases, with 17 bases lying between them. Germline CDR1 and CDR2: SEHNR and FQNEAQ (reference sequence). CDR3 length: 14 amino acids. The CDR3 region has the DNA TGTGCCAGCTTACGTCCCGGGGACATCAATGAGCAGTTCTTC. Its protein is CASLRPGDINEQFF.

The chain is built from TRBV2 and TRBJ2-7; no clear D. The ends were cut back, 3 bases at V and 6 bases at J, with 9 bases in the middle. Germline-derived CDR1 and CDR2 are SNHLY and FYNNEI. The CDR3 runs 12 residues. In DNA, the CDR3 is TGTGCCAGCAGTGATATGGGTCTCGAGCAGTACTTC. This encodes CASSDMGLEQYF.

This clone was observed a handful of times. The V call is TRBV30, the J call TRBJ2-1, with 8 bases identical to TRBD1. Germline CDR1 reads GTSNPN; CDR2 reads SVGIG (reference sequence). J gave up 5 bases and V 5 bases, and 11 bases lay outside the gene matches. The CDR3 covers 15 residues. CDR3 amino acids: CAWSPTGQVHNEQFF. CDR3 coding DNA: TGTGCCTGGTCACCTACGGGACAGGTCCACAATGAGCAGTTCTTC. The whole variable domain, remainder taken from reference TRBV30 and TRBJ2-1, is SQTIHQWPATLVQPVGSPLSLECTVEGTSNPNLYWYRQAAGRGLQLLFYSVGIGQISSEVPQNLSASRPQDRQFILSSKKLLLSDSGFYLCAWSPTGQVHNEQFFGPGTRLTVL.

The V call is TRBV21-1, the J call TRBJ2-1; TRBD1, the table's D call, lacks a check against the DNA. TRBV21-1 constitutes a pseudogene. This CDR3 comprises 14 residues. The CDR3 region is CASSKRDRDNEQFF. In DNA form, the CDR3 reads TGTGCCAGCAGCAAACGGGACAGGGACAATGAGCAGTTCTTC.

This clone has a handful of counts. This chain joins TRBV27 and TRBJ1-5; 9 bases agree with TRBD1. Germline CDR1 and CDR2: MNHEY and SMNVEV (reference sequence). V was clipped by 7 bases and J by 3 bases; unmatched bases: 4. The CDR3 totals 14 residues. The CDR3 is CASKGQGDNQPQHF. The CDR3 region has the DNA TGTGCCAGCAAGGGACAGGGTGACAATCAGCCCCAGCATTTT.

The chain joins TRBV7-9 to TRBJ2-2, with 8 bases aligning to TRBD1. V was clipped by 5 bases and J by 6 bases; unmatched bases: 2. CDR1 SEHNR and CDR2 FQNEAQ come from the germline V gene (reference sequence). The CDR3 totals 13 residues. The CDR3 DNA reads as TGTGCCAGCAGCGAGACAGGGGCCGGGGAGCTGTTTTTT. Amino acid sequence: CASSETGAGELFF. Based on the CDR3 plus reference TRBV7-9 and TRBJ2-2, the full variable domain is DTGVSQNPRHKITKRGQNVTFRCDPISEHNRLYWYRQTLGQGPEFLTYFQNEAQLEKSRLLSDRFSAERPKGSFSTLEIQRTEQGDSAMYLCASSETGAGELFFGEGSRLTVL.

The V and J genes are TRBV30 and TRBJ2-3; D ambiguous. The CDR3 loop spans 13 amino acids. V lost 5 bases to trimming and J lost 0 bases, with 9 bases between them. CDR1 GTSNPN and CDR2 SVGIG come from the germline V gene (reference sequence). The CDR3, as DNA: TGTGCCTGGGAAGTCAACAGCACAGATACGCAGTATTTT. It is translated as CAWEVNSTDTQYF.

This clone was counted only a few times. This sequence joins TRBV19 and TRBJ2-1, with D uncertain. The V end was cut by 4 bases, the J end by 8 bases, with 12 bases between. The germline V gene encodes CDR1 LNHDA and CDR2 SQIVND (reference sequence). The CDR3 extends over 13 amino acids. Written as DNA, the CDR3 is TGTGCCAGTAGTACGACCGCTAGATATGAGCAGTTCTTC. It translates to CASSTTARYEQFF.

This clone has a handful of counts. The CDR3: CASSQEAREWNEQFF. The CDR3 nucleotides read TGCGCCAGCAGCCAAGAGGCGCGGGAGTGGAATGAGCAGTTCTTC. The chain joins TRBV4-1 to TRBJ2-1, with 7 bases matching TRBD2. CDR3 length: 15 residues. Germline values: CDR1 MGHRA, CDR2 YSYEKL. With V trimmed by 0 bases and J by 7 bases, 6 bases remained unmatched.

The chain uses TRBV30 and TRBJ2-3; no reliable D call. V lost 3 bases and J 6 bases, leaving 10 bases between the germline ends. Germline V gene data show CDR1 as GTSNPN and CDR2 as SVGIG (reference sequence). The CDR3 has 12 amino acids. The CDR3 spells CAWRQPRDTQYF. CDR3 coding DNA: TGTGCCTGGAGACAGCCCAGGGATACGCAGTATTTT.

This rearrangement joins TRBV11-2 to TRBJ2-2; D possibly corresponds to TRBD2 (5 bases). The germline V and J ends were trimmed by 1 base and 0 bases, with 12 bases remaining between them. The germline V gene encodes CDR1 SGHAT and CDR2 FQNNGV. CDR3 length: 17 residues. The CDR3 loop is CASSLARGNANTGELFF. The CDR3 nucleotides read TGTGCCAGCAGCTTAGCACGGGGAAACGCGAACACCGGGGAGCTGTTTTTT.

The chain uses TRBV6-5 and TRBJ2-1; 8 nucleotides line up with TRBD2. Per germline, CDR1 MNHEY and CDR2 SVGAGI. The CDR3 extends over 15 amino acids. V shed 2 bases, J shed 6 bases, and the junction held 6 bases outside the gene matches. The CDR3 loop reads CASSYRGLVGNEQFF. CDR3 DNA: TGTGCCAGCAGTTACCGGGGACTAGTGGGCAATGAGCAGTTCTTC.

The chain joins TRBV28 to TRBJ2-3, with a tentative D call TRBD1 (6 bases). The CDR3 has 15 amino acids. Germline V gene sequence: CDR1 MDHEN, CDR2 SYDVKM. Between the trimmed V and J ends, which lost 1 base and 2 bases, there was a span of 10 bases. The DNA for the CDR3 is TGTGCCAGCAGTTTATTTGCAGGGGACACAGATACGCAGTATTTT. Protein: CASSLFAGDTDTQYF.

This clone is medium-sized in the sample. This chain links TRBV28 with TRBJ2-4; 7 nucleotides agree with TRBD1. The CDR3 totals 16 residues. Germline CDR1 and CDR2: MDHEN and SYDVKM. Trimming cost V 7 bases and J 2 bases; bases outside gene matches: 11. The CDR3 nucleotides are TGTGCCAGCACTTCGCAGGGGGTAGGGTCCAAAAACATTCAGTACTTC. It yields the protein CASTSQGVGSKNIQYF.

The J gene is TRBJ2-5, the V gene TRBV29-1; D not certain. V was cut by 2 bases and J by 3 bases, with 16 bases left in between. The CDR3 length is 15 residues. The germline V gene encodes CDR1 SQVTM and CDR2 ANQGSEA. The CDR3 bases are TGCAGCGTTGAACATGGCAGTCCTTGGGAAGAGACCCAGTACTTC. It yields the protein CSVEHGSPWEETQYF.

The V and J genes are TRBV5-4 and TRBJ2-2; 12 bases are shared with TRBD2. The germline V gene has CDR1 SGHNT and CDR2 YYREEE (reference sequence). The trim removed 0 bases at V and 4 bases at J, leaving 4 bases unmatched. The CDR3 has 17 amino acids. This chain's CDR3 is CASSLGQGLAGTGELFF. CDR3 in DNA: TGTGCCAGCAGCTTGGGACAGGGACTAGCGGGCACCGGGGAGCTGTTTTTT.